What follows is one TCR beta chain and its context. Trimming took 1 base from V and 3 from J, leaving 10 bases between them. The CDR3 has 14 amino acids. CDR1 is LGHDT, CDR2 YNNKEL, per germline (reference sequence). These data originate in a study of blood T cell repertoires in COVID-19. Here immunoSEQ multiplex PCR was the method, and the copy in TCRdb shows in-frame clones only, minus some. The sample has 250,000 to 300,000 clones; around four fifths are singletons. Input material: peripheral blood. J is TRBJ2-7 and V is TRBV3-1 (or the pseudogene TRBV3-2); D may be TRBD1 (6 bases). The sequence came from a man in his 60s with acute or convalescent COVID-19. In DNA, the CDR3 is TGTGCCAGCAGCCAAGGGCAGGGGAGCTACGAGCAGTACTTC. Translated, it gives CASSQGQGSYEQYF.